This record looks at one T cell receptor (beta chain) sequence and its context. This specimen includes other DNA sequences encoding the same CDR3. The table came from immunoSEQ multiplex PCR; TCRdb's copy has only in-frame clones and leaves some out. In the table there are tens of thousands of clones, just over 85% of which are singletons. The data were taken from a study of blood T cell repertoires in COVID-19. The germline V gene has CDR1 SGHTA and CDR2 FQGNSA. This CDR3 has 14 amino acids. The junction had 0 bases not matched to a gene; V was cut back by 2 bases and J by 0 bases. The TCR comes from a man aged 50-60 years with active or convalescent COVID-19. The sample comprised peripheral blood. The chain joins TRBV7-2 to TRBJ2-7, with TRBD2 matching 8 bases. The CDR3 coding sequence is TGTGCCAGCAGCTTAACTAGCGGCTCCTACGAGCAGTACTTC. It is translated as CASSLTSGSYEQYF.